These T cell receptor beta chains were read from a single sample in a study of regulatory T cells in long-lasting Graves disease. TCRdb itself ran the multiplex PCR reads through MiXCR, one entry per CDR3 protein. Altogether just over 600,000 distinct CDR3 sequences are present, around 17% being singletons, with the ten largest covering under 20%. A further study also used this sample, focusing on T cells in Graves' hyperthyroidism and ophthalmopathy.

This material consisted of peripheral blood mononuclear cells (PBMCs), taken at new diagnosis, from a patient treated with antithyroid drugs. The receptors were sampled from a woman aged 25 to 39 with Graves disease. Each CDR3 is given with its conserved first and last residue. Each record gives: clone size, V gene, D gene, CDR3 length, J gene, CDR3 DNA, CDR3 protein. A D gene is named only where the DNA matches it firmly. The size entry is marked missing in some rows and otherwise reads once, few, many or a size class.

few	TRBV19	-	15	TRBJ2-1	TGTGCCAGTAGTATAGTACGGCTAGATCGGAATGAGCAGTTCTTC	CASSIVRLDRNEQFF
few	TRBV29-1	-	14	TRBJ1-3	TGCAGCGCCGGTGAGTCGGTCTCTGGAAACACCATATATTTT	CSAGESVSGNTIYF
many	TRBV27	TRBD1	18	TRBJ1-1	TGTGCCAGCAGACCACCGGGACAGGAGATCTACCCTAACACTGAAGCTTTCTTT	CASRPPGQEIYPNTEAFF
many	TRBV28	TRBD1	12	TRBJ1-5	TGTGCCAGCCGACAGGGGGACCGGCCCCAGCATTTT	CASRQGDRPQHF
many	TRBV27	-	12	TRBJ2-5	TGTGCCAGCAGCAATGGCGGAGAGACCCAGTACTTC	CASSNGGETQYF
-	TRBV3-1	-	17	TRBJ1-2	TGTGCCAGCAGCCAAGATTGGGCCTCAGGGCGGAACTATGGCTACACCTTC	CASSQDWASGRNYGYTF
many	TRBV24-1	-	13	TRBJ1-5	TGTGCCACCAGTGAATCCCCCGGGACCCCACAGCATTTT	CATSESPGTPQHF
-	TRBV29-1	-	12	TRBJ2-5	TGCAGCGTTGAAAGGAATCAAGAGACCCAGTACTTC	CSVERNQETQYF
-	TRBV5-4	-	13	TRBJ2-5	TGTGCCAGCAGCGGGTGGGGCGGAGAGACCCAGTACTTC	CASSGWGGETQYF
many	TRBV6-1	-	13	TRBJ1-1	TGTGCCAGCAAGAGGGTTTCAAACACTGAAGCTTTCTTT	CASKRVSNTEAFF
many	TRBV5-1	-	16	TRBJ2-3	TGCGCCAGCAGCCCCATAGCGGGACAGAGCACAGATACGCAGTATTTT	CASSPIAGQSTDTQYF
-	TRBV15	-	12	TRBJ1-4	TGTGCCACCAGCAGGTCGGGGGCGGAACTGTTTTTT	CATSRSGAELFF
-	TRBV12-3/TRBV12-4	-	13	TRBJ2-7	TGTGCCAGCAGTTACCAGGGGCAAGGCGAGCAGTACTTC	CASSYQGQGEQYF
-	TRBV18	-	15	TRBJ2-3	TGTGCCAGCTCACCGCAAAACAAGGGGTTAGATACGCAGTATTTT	CASSPQNKGLDTQYF
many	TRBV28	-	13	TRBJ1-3	TGTGCCAGCAGGCACGACTCTGGAAACACCATATATTTT	CASRHDSGNTIYF
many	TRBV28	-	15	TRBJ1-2	TGTGCCAGCATCTCGACAGGTTTCCTCCCCTATGGCTACACCTTC	CASISTGFLPYGYTF
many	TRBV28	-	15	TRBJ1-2	TGTGCCAGCAGTTTAGGAGGTCCAGGGGACTATGGCTACACCTTC	CASSLGGPGDYGYTF
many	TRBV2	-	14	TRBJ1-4	TGTGCCAGCAGTGACGTGACACAGGGCGGGGAACTGTTTTTT	CASSDVTQGGELFF
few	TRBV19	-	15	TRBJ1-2	TGTGCCAGCACAGACCCACAGGGTTCAGTCTATGGCTACACCTTC	CASTDPQGSVYGYTF
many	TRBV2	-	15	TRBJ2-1	TGTGCCAGCAGTCAGCGGCGGGGAATTGACAATGAGCAGTTCTTC	CASSQRRGIDNEQFF
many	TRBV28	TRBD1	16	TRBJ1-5	TGTGCCAGCAGTCTCCCCCGGGACAGGGGGGAACAGCCCCAGCATTTT	CASSLPRDRGEQPQHF
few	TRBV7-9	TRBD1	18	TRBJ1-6	TGTGCCAGCAGCTTTAGCCCCGCCGGGACAGGGTTTTATTCACCCCTCCACTTT	CASSFSPAGTGFYSPLHF
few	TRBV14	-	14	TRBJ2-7	TGTGCCAGCAGCCAAGGTTCTTCCAGGGACGAGCAGTACTTC	CASSQGSSRDEQYF